The entry that follows covers one T cell receptor (beta chain) sequence. The data derive from a study of blood T cell repertoires in COVID-19. Study as a whole: Some COVID-19 samples were acute and others convalescent; all came from the United States, Italy and Spain. Nucleic acid was either cDNA or gDNA, and it came from T cells, B-cell-depleted T cells, or PBMCs.

Germline CDR1 KGHSH, CDR2 LQKENI. The CDR3 consists of 16 residues. Unmatched junction bases numbered 3, after V lost 0 bases and J lost 5 bases. How the authors handled the data: The assay estimated nucleated cells by amplifying reference gene primers. TCRdb's table, derived via immunoSEQ multiplex PCR, lists solely in-frame clones and lacks some. The V and J calls and clone size were taken over from that table, and D and trimming were inferred from the DNA. The sample has about 120,000 clones, approximately 90% seen once. The receptor was isolated from a human donor in a cohort sampled during active COVID-19. The sequenced material came from peripheral blood. The chain is built from TRBV18 and TRBJ2-3; 12 bases match TRBD1. The CDR3 spells CASSPPGQGAGDTQYF. Written as DNA, the CDR3 is TGTGCCAGCTCACCACCGGGACAGGGGGCTGGAGATACGCAGTATTTT.